These 10 T cell receptor beta chains share one sample of origin, sequenced in a study of blood T cell repertoires in COVID-19. Repertoires were generated with immunoSEQ multiplex PCR, while TCRdb's copy carries only in-frame clones and drops some. The table has about 240,000 clones, roughly four fifths seen once; the top ten hold 4.7%. Sample: peripheral blood. The receptors come from a woman in her 70s with acute or convalescent COVID-19.

The chain uses TRBV29-1 and TRBJ1-2; D is unclear. The CDR3 covers 10 residues. With 3 bases removed from V and 7 bases from J, the gap between germline ends came to 6 bases. Germline V CDR1 and CDR2: SQVTM, ANQGSEA. This CDR3 is CSVDEGGYTF. CDR3 nucleotide sequence: TGCAGCGTTGATGAGGGTGGCTACACCTTC.

The V and J genes are TRBV4-2 and TRBJ2-1, with 8 bases matching TRBD2. Germline V gene data show CDR1 as LGHNA and CDR2 as YNFKEQ. V was clipped by 6 bases and J by 8 bases; unmatched bases: 12. The CDR3 is made up of 15 amino acids. As DNA, the CDR3 is TGTGCCAGCAGGAATCCTGGCGGGGGGCGCCATGAGCAGTTCTTC. The encoded protein is CASRNPGGGRHEQFF.

This chain's CDR3 is CASGLWGAGELFF. In DNA, the CDR3 is TGTGCTAGTGGACTTTGGGGGGCCGGGGAGCTGTTTTTT. The chain links TRBV12-5 to TRBJ2-2; TRBD2 might be the D (6 bases). The CDR3 is 13 residues long. V gave up 6 bases and J gave up 6 bases, with 11 bases separating them. The V gene's germline CDR1 is LGHNT and CDR2 FRNRAP. The variable domain in full, with the rest retrieved from reference TRBV12-5 and TRBJ2-2, is DARVTQTPRHKVTEMGQEVTMRCQPILGHNTVFWYRQTMMQGLELLAYFRNRAPLDDSGMPKDRFSAEMPDATLATLKIQPSEPRDSAVYFCASGLWGAGELFFGEGSRLTVL.

The J gene is TRBJ1-4, the V gene TRBV28, with D possibly TRBD1 on 5 matching bases. The CDR3 is 13 residues long. Per the germline V gene, CDR1 is MDHEN and CDR2 is SYDVKM. V lost 5 bases and J lost 8, with 12 bases in between. CDR3 amino acids: CASSPGYREKLFF. CDR3 in DNA: TGTGCCAGCAGTCCAGGGTATAGAGAAAAACTGTTTTTT.

V is TRBV28 and J is TRBJ1-2; D is uncertain. Germline lookup yields CDR1 MDHEN and CDR2 SYDVKM. V was pared by 1 base and J by 6 bases, with 9 bases between. The CDR3 is 13 amino acids. The DNA for the CDR3 is TGTGCCAGCAGTTTATTAGCGGGGAATGGCTACACCTTC. Translated: CASSLLAGNGYTF.

V is TRBV15 and J is TRBJ2-4, with 7 bases fitting TRBD1. There are 13 residues in the CDR3. Germline trimming cut 0 bases from V and 7 bases from J; bases unmatched to any gene: 0. Germline V gives CDR1 LNHNV, CDR2 YYDKDF (reference sequence). CDR3 loop: CATSRDRGNIQYF. CDR3 in DNA: TGTGCCACCAGCAGAGACAGGGGGAACATTCAGTACTTC. The whole variable domain, remainder taken from reference TRBV15 and TRBJ2-4, is DAMVIQNPRYQVTQFGKPVTLSCSQTLNHNVMYWYQQKSSQAPKLLFHYYDKDFNNEADTPDNFQSRRPNTSFCFLDIRSPGLGDTAMYLCATSRDRGNIQYFGAGTRLSVL.

This clone is a singleton in its sample. This chain joins TRBV7-9 and TRBJ1-2, with a tentative D call TRBD1 (6 bases). V was shortened by 2 bases and J by 4 bases, with 23 bases between the two germline ends. CDR1 and CDR2 from the germline V gene are SEHNR and FQNEAQ (reference sequence). The CDR3 loop spans 18 amino acids. The CDR3 DNA reads TGTGCCAGCAGCTTAAAGGGGGACGGGTACCTCGGTGGCTATGGCTACACCTTC. Translated: CASSLKGDGYLGGYGYTF.

This sequence joins TRBV7-2 and TRBJ1-5; D is possibly TRBD1 (5 bases). The germline V gene has CDR1 SGHTA and CDR2 FQGNSA. Trimming left V 1 base short and J 1 base short, with 8 bases between. The CDR3 is 15 residues long. Here the CDR3 reads CASSLGTTSNQPQHF. The CDR3 DNA is TGTGCCAGCAGCTTAGGGACAACCAGCAATCAGCCCCAGCATTTT.

The V gene is TRBV9, the J gene TRBJ2-2; D gene uncertain. CDR3 length: 16 residues. Germline V gene data show CDR1 as SGDLS and CDR2 as YYNGEE. Trimming shortened V by 0 bases and J by 0 bases, and 9 bases separated the two germline ends. This chain's CDR3 is CASSVGAPANTGELFF. Here the CDR3 DNA reads TGTGCCAGCAGCGTAGGGGCACCCGCGAACACCGGGGAGCTGTTTTTT.

V gene TRBV9 combines with J gene TRBJ1-1; D perhaps matches TRBD1 (6 bases). V was cut by 7 bases and J by 4 bases, with 20 bases left in between. Germline V gene sequence: CDR1 SGDLS, CDR2 YYNGEE. There are 15 residues in the CDR3. The chain's CDR3 is CASRSSWGRGTEAFF. The CDR3 DNA follows: TGTGCCAGCCGGAGCTCTTGGGGGCGCGGCACTGAAGCTTTCTTT.